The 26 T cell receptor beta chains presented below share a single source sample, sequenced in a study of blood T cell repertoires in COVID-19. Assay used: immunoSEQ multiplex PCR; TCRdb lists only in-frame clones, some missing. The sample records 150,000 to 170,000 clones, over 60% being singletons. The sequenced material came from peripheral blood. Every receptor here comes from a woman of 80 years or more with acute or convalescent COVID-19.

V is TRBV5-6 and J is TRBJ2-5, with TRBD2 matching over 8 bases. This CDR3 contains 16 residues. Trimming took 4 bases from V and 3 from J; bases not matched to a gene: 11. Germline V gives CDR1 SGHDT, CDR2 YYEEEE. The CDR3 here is CASSLRVAGSEETQYF. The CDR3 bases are TGTGCCAGCAGCCTTCGGGTAGCGGGGTCCGAAGAGACCCAGTACTTC.

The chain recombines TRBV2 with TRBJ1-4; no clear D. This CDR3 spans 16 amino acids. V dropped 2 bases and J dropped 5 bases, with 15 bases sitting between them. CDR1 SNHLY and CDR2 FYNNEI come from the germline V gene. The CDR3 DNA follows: TGTGCCAGCAGTGAATCGAGTTACAGAGAGAATGAAAAACTGTTTTTT. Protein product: CASSESSYRENEKLFF. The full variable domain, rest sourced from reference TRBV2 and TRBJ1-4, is EPEVTQTPSHQVTQMGQEVILRCVPISNHLYFYWYRQILGQKVEFLVSFYNNEISEKSEIFDDQFSVERPDGSNFTLKIRSTKLEDSAMYFCASSESSYRENEKLFFGSGTQLSVL.

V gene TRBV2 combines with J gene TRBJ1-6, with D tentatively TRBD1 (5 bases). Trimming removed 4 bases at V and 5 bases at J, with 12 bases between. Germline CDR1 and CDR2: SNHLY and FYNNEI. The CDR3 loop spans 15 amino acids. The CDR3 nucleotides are TGTGCCAGCAGTGTCCAAGGGGTGGATAATTCACCCCTCCACTTT. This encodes CASSVQGVDNSPLHF.

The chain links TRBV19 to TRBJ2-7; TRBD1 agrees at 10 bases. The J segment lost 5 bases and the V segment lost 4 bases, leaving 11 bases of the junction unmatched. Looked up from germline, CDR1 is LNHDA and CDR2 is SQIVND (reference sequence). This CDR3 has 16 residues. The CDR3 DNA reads TGTGCCAGTAGTACGTACACCGGGACAGGGGTCGACGAGCAGTACTTC. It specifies CASSTYTGTGVDEQYF.

For the CDR3, the DNA is TGTGCCAGCAGCGTAGCGGGAGGGCATCTATCGGGTGAGCAGTTCTTC. Translated, it gives CASSVAGGHLSGEQFF. This chain connects TRBV9 to TRBJ2-1; 8 bases align to TRBD2. The CDR3 spans 16 residues. V shed 0 bases and J 9 bases; nucleotides not matched to a gene: 11. Per the germline V gene, CDR1 is SGDLS and CDR2 is YYNGEE.

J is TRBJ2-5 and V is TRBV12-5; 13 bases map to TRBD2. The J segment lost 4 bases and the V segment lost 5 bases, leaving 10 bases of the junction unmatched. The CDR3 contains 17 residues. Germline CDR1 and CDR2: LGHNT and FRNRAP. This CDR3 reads CASGPGTSGNGGETQYF. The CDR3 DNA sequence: TGTGCTAGTGGTCCCGGGACTAGCGGGAACGGGGGAGAGACCCAGTACTTC.

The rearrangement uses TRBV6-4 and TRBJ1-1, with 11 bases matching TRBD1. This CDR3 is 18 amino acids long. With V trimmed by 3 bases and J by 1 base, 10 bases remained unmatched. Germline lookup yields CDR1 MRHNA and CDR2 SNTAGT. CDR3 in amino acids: CASSEEGGQGVWNTEAFF. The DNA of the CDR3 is TGTGCCAGCAGTGAGGAAGGGGGACAGGGGGTCTGGAACACTGAAGCTTTCTTT.

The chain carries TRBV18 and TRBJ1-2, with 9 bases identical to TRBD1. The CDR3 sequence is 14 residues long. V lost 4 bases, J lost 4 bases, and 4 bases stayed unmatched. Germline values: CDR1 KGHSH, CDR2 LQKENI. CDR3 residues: CASSQDRGGYGYTF. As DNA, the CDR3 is TGTGCCAGCTCACAGGACAGGGGAGGCTATGGCTACACCTTC.

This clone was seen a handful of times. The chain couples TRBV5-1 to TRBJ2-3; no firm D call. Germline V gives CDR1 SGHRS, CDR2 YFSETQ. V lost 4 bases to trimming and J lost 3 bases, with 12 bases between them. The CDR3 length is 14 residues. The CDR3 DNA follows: TGCGCCAGCAGCCCCCTTCGCGTAACAGATACGCAGTATTTT. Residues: CASSPLRVTDTQYF.

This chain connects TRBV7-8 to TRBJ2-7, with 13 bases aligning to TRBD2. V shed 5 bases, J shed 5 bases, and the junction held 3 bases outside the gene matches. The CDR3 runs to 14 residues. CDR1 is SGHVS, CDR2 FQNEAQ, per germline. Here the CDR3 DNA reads TGTGCCAGCAGCGCGGGACTAGCGGGAAACGAGCAGTACTTC. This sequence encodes CASSAGLAGNEQYF.

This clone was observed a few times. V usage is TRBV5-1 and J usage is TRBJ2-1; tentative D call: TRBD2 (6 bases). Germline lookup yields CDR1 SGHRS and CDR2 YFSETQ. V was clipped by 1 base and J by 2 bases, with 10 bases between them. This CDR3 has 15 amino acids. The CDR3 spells CASSLNSGAYNEQFF. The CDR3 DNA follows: TGCGCCAGCAGCTTGAATAGCGGAGCCTACAATGAGCAGTTCTTC.

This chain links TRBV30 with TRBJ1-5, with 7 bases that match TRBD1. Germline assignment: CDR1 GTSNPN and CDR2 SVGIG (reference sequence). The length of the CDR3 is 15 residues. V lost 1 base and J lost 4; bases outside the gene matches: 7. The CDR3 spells CAWSASGQPNQPQHF. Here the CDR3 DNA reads TGTGCCTGGAGTGCGTCGGGACAGCCTAATCAGCCCCAGCATTTT.

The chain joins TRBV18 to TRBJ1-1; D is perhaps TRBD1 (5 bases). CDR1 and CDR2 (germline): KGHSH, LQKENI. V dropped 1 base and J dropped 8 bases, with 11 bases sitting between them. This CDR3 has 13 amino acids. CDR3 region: CASSPLGTAEAFF. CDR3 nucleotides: TGTGCCAGCTCACCACTGGGGACTGCAGAAGCTTTCTTT.

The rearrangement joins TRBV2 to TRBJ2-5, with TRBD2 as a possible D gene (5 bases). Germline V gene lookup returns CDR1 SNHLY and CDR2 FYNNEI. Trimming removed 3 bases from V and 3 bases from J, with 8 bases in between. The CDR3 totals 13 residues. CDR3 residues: CASSDDGKETQYF. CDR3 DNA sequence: TGTGCCAGCAGTGATGACGGGAAAGAGACCCAGTACTTC.

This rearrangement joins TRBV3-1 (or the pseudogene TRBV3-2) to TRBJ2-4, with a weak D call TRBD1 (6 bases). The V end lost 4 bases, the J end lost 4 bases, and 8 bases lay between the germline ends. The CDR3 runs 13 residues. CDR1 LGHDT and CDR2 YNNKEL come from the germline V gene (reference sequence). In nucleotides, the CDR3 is TGTGCCAGCAGCCCCGACAGGAAAAACATTCAGTACTTC. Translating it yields CASSPDRKNIQYF.

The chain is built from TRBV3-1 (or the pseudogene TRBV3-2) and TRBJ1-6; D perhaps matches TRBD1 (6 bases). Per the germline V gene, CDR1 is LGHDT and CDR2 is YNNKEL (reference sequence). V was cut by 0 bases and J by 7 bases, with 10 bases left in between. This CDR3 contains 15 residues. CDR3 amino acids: CASSQEGAGNSPLHF. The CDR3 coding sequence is TGTGCCAGCAGCCAAGAGGGGGCTGGAAATTCACCCCTCCACTTT.

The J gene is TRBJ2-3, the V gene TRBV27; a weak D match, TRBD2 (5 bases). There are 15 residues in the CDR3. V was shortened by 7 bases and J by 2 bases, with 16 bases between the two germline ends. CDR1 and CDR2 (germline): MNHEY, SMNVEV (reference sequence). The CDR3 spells CASTRRTEYTDTQYF. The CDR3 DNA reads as TGTGCCAGCACCCGCCGGACTGAATACACAGATACGCAGTATTTT.

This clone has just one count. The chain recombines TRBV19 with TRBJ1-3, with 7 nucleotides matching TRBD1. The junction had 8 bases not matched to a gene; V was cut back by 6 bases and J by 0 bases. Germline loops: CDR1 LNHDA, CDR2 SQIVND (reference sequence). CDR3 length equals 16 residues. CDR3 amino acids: CASRTPGQSSGNTIYF. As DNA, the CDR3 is TGTGCCAGTAGGACACCGGGACAGAGCTCTGGAAACACCATATATTTT.

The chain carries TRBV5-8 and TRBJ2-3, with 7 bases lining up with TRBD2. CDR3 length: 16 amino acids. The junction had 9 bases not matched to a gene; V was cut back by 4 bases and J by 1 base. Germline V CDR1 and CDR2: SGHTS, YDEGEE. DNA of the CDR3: TGTGCCAGCAGCCGCGGGACTAACCGGGGCACAGATACGCAGTATTTT. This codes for CASSRGTNRGTDTQYF.

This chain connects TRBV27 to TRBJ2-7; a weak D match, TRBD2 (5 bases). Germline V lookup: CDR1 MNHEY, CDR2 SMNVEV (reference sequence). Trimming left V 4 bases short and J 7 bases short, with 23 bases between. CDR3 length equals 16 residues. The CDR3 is CASSSSVGVVRGEQYF. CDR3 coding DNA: TGTGCCAGCAGTTCATCGGTCGGGGTTGTACGTGGGGAGCAGTACTTC.

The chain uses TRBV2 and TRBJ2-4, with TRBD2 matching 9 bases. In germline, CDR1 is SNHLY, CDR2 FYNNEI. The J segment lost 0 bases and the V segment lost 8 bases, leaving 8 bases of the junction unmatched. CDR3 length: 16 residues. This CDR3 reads CASGPSGILAKNIQYF. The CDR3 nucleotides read TGTGCCAGCGGGCCTAGCGGGATACTAGCCAAAAACATTCAGTACTTC. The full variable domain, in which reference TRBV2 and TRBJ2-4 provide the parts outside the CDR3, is EPEVTQTPSHQVTQMGQEVILRCVPISNHLYFYWYRQILGQKVEFLVSFYNNEISEKSEIFDDQFSVERPDGSNFTLKIRSTKLEDSAMYFCASGPSGILAKNIQYFGAGTRLSVL.

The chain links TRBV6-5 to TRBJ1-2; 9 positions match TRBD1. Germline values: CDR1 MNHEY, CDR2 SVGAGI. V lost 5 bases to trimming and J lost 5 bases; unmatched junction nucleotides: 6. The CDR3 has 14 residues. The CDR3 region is CASSKQGANYGYTF. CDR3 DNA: TGTGCCAGCAGTAAACAGGGGGCGAATTATGGCTACACCTTC.

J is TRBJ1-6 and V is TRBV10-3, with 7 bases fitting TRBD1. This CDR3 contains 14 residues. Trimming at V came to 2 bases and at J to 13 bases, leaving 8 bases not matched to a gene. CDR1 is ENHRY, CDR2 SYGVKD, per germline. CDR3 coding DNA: TGTGCCATCAGTGAGGATGGACAGGCTATGCCCCTCCACTTT. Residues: CAISEDGQAMPLHF.

The chain's CDR3 is CASSRYIRTGALGLQETQYF. The CDR3 region has the DNA TGTGCCAGCAGCAGATACATCAGGACAGGGGCTTTGGGACTCCAAGAGACCCAGTACTTC. This sequence joins TRBV7-8 and TRBJ2-5, with 9 positions matching TRBD1. This CDR3 spans 20 amino acids. Looked up from germline, CDR1 is SGHVS and CDR2 is FQNEAQ. Trimming cost V 5 bases and J 1 base; bases outside gene matches: 20. The full variable domain, its missing parts supplied by reference TRBV7-8 and TRBJ2-5, is GAGVSQSPRYKVAKRGQDVALRCDPISGHVSLFWYQQALGQGPEFLTYFQNEAQLDKSGLPSDRFFAERPEGSVSTLKIQRTQQEDSAVYLCASSRYIRTGALGLQETQYFGPGTRLLVL.

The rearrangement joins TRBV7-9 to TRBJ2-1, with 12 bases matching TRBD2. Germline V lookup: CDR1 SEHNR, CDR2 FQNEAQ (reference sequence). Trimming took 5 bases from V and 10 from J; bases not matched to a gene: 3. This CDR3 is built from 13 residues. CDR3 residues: CASSRLAGAEQFF. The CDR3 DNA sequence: TGTGCCAGCAGCAGACTAGCGGGAGCGGAGCAGTTCTTC. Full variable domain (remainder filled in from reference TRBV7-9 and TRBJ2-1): DTGVSQNPRHKITKRGQNVTFRCDPISEHNRLYWYRQTLGQGPEFLTYFQNEAQLEKSRLLSDRFSAERPKGSFSTLEIQRTEQGDSAMYLCASSRLAGAEQFFGPGTRLTVL.

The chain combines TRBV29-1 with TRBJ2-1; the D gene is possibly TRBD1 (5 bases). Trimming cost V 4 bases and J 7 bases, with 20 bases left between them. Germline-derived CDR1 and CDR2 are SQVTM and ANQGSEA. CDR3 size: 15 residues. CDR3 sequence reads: CSVAGALVIRNEQFF. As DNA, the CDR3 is TGCAGCGTTGCTGGGGCGCTTGTCATACGGAATGAGCAGTTCTTC.